The subject of this entry is one T cell receptor (beta chain). The target antigen is unknown. These data originate in a study of cytomegalovirus exposure and HLA in healthy donors. Background on the study: The 120 or so validation repertoires were reported in a later analysis to have been generated on the same platform as the approximately 700 first-cohort repertoires.

General study points: Clusters of TCRs from the first cohort tended to co-occur in the 120 or so validation repertoires (as a later analysis found).

Germline-derived CDR1 and CDR2 are SGHTA and FQGTGA. There are 12 residues in the CDR3. Trimming shortened V by 5 bases and J by 5 bases, and 6 bases separated the two germline ends. This table comes from immunoSEQ multiplex PCR, and its TCRdb copy is limited to in-frame clones, with some not included. The sample holds about 200,000 clones, about 82% seen once. The sequence was obtained from a woman under 30 in good health and CMV-seronegative. V usage is TRBV7-3 and J usage is TRBJ2-2, with a tentative D call TRBD1 (5 bases). Sequencing used PBMCs. The CDR3 bases are TGTGCCAGCAGCAGGGGAACCGGGGAGCTGTTTTTT. Translation: CASSRGTGELFF.